The 24 T cell receptor beta chains below were found in one sample sequenced in a study of T cells in localized non-small cell lung cancer. The method was immunoSEQ multiplex PCR; TCRdb's version includes in-frame clones alone and lacks a portion of them. The sample consists of approximately 2,900 clones, roughly 27% of them appearing once. The starting material was lung tumor tissue, obtained before any cancer treatment. Receptors originate from a male donor aged 60 or over with stage III lung adenocarcinoma.

This clone was detected a few times. The rearrangement uses TRBV11-3 and TRBJ2-7; 8 nucleotides line up with TRBD2. The V gene's germline CDR1 is SGHNT and CDR2 YENEEA. The V gene end was trimmed by 4 bases and the J gene end by 5 bases; junction bases not matched to a gene: 10. The CDR3 length is 15 residues. CDR3 protein: CASSSGGGPRNEQYF. The CDR3, as DNA: TGTGCCAGCAGCTCCGGGGGGGGCCCCCGTAACGAGCAGTACTTC.

The rearrangement links TRBV29-1 to TRBJ2-5, with a weak D call TRBD2 (5 bases). This CDR3 region has 12 residues. Germline V gives CDR1 SQVTM, CDR2 ANQGSEA. V was trimmed by 4 bases and J by 0 bases, leaving 6 bases between them. The CDR3 is CSVVAYQETQYF. The CDR3 bases are TGCAGCGTTGTAGCGTACCAAGAGACCCAGTACTTC.

J is TRBJ2-5 and V is TRBV9; 7 bases are shared with TRBD1. V shed 0 bases, J shed 3 bases, and the junction held 2 bases outside the gene matches. The CDR3 runs 14 residues. CDR1 is SGDLS, CDR2 YYNGEE, per germline. CDR3: CASSVGGGEETQYF. The CDR3 coding sequence is TGTGCCAGCAGCGTAGGAGGGGGCGAAGAGACCCAGTACTTC.

This clone was counted a few times. The genes are TRBV19 and TRBJ1-3; 8 bases agree with TRBD1. The germline V gene encodes CDR1 LNHDA and CDR2 SQIVND (reference sequence). The CDR3 covers 13 residues. V was pared by 6 bases and J by 2 bases, with 0 bases of the junction left unmatched. This chain's CDR3 is CASRDRAGNTIYF. CDR3 in DNA: TGTGCCAGTAGGGACAGGGCTGGAAACACCATATATTTT.

By share, this clone ranks as medium-sized (0.01 to 0.1%). The chain employs TRBV9 and TRBJ2-5; D assignment may be TRBD1 or TRBD2 (5 bases each). CDR3 length: 13 residues. Trimming stripped 5 bases from V and 5 bases from J, with 13 bases between. Looked up from germline, CDR1 is SGDLS and CDR2 is YYNGEE. CDR3 region: CASSRDPRETQYF. The CDR3 nucleotides read TGTGCCAGCAGTCGGGACCCCCGGGAGACCCAGTACTTC.

V is TRBV6-8 and J is TRBJ1-1, with 7 bases aligning to TRBD1. From germline, CDR1 is MNHGY and CDR2 SAAAGT. The CDR3 has 13 residues. With 8 bases clipped from V and 3 bases from J, the junction kept 6 bases outside the gene matches. DNA for the CDR3: TGTGCCAGCTCATCAACAGGGGACACTGAAGCTTTCTTT. Protein: CASSSTGDTEAFF.

This clone was seen a handful of times. This chain links TRBV6-8 with TRBJ1-5; D gene uncertain. In germline, CDR1 is MNHGY, CDR2 SAAAGT. The CDR3 sequence is 14 residues long. Trimming left V 0 bases short and J 7 bases short, with 10 bases between. The CDR3 loop reads CASSYSGLTQPQHF. The CDR3 region has the DNA TGTGCCAGCAGTTACTCCGGACTGACCCAGCCCCAGCATTTT.

V and J are TRBV18 and TRBJ2-7; D is possibly TRBD2 (7 bases). The CDR3 is made up of 14 amino acids. Germline V gene lookup returns CDR1 KGHSH and CDR2 LQKENI. V lost 3 bases, J lost 4 bases, and 13 bases lay in between. Written as DNA, the CDR3 is TGTGCCAGCTCACCTAAGGGGAGGGGGTACGAGCAGTACTTC. It encodes CASSPKGRGYEQYF.

This chain links TRBV29-1 with TRBJ2-1, with unresolved D. V was clipped by 0 bases and J by 0 bases, with 12 bases between them. Germline V gene data show CDR1 as SQVTM and CDR2 as ANQGSEA. The CDR3 is 16 amino acids. The CDR3 nucleotides are TGCAGCGTTGAAGATCCCATCAGGAGCTCCTACAATGAGCAGTTCTTC. This encodes CSVEDPIRSSYNEQFF.

V and J are TRBV29-1 and TRBJ1-1; 7 bases fit TRBD1. The CDR3 sequence is 14 residues long. Losses at the gene ends were 1 base for V and 5 bases for J; bases not matched to a gene: 7. Germline V gene lookup returns CDR1 SQVTM and CDR2 ANQGSEA. The CDR3 sequence is CSVEVAGGGTEAFF. The CDR3 nucleotides are TGCAGCGTTGAAGTGGCAGGGGGAGGAACTGAAGCTTTCTTT.

The chain recombines TRBV18 with TRBJ2-2; 9 bases match TRBD2. Germline V gene data show CDR1 as KGHSH and CDR2 as LQKENI. With 4 bases clipped from V and 4 bases from J, the junction kept 7 bases outside the gene matches. This CDR3 comprises 16 residues. This CDR3 is CASSRREGAATGELFF. For the CDR3, the DNA is TGTGCCAGCTCACGGCGGGAGGGAGCGGCCACCGGGGAGCTGTTTTTT.

The chain links TRBV18 to TRBJ1-5, with no clear D. The V gene lost 3 bases and the J gene lost 0 bases, with 6 bases spanning the gap. The CDR3 runs to 14 residues. Per germline, CDR1 KGHSH and CDR2 LQKENI. CDR3 in DNA: TGTGCCAGCTCACCTACAAATAGCAATCAGCCCCAGCATTTT. Translated: CASSPTNSNQPQHF. The entire variable domain, with the rest obtained from reference TRBV18 and TRBJ1-5, is as follows: NAGVMQNPRHLVRRRGQEARLRCSPMKGHSHVYWYRQLPEEGLKFMVYLQKENIIDESGMPKERFSAEFPKEGPSILRIQQVVRGDSAAYFCASSPTNSNQPQHFGDGTRLSIL.

This clone was observed a few times. The CDR3 protein is CASSPDYYEQYF. As DNA, the CDR3 is TGTGCCAGCAGTCCGGACTACTACGAGCAGTACTTC. The gene calls are TRBV28 and TRBJ2-7, with D possibly matching TRBD2 (6 bases). This CDR3 region has 12 residues. CDR1 and CDR2 (germline): MDHEN, SYDVKM. V was trimmed by 5 bases and J by 3 bases, leaving 8 bases between them.

The chain links TRBV10-1 to TRBJ2-1; 7 bases map to TRBD1. The CDR3 extends over 11 amino acids. Trimming removed 6 bases from V and 8 bases from J; junction bases left unmatched: 1. Germline V gene lookup returns CDR1 WNHNN and CDR2 SYGVQD (reference sequence). CDR3 DNA sequence: TGCGCCAGCAGCACAGGGGATGAGCAGTTCTTC. The encoded protein is CASSTGDEQFF.

The rearrangement uses TRBV6-8 and TRBJ1-6; the D is unclear. Trimming took 6 bases from V and 0 from J, leaving 21 bases between them. This CDR3 spans 19 amino acids. Germline CDR1 MNHGY, CDR2 SAAAGT. CDR3 sequence reads: CASRGGGFGRSSYNSPLHF. DNA for the CDR3: TGTGCCAGCAGAGGAGGAGGGTTCGGTCGGAGCTCCTATAATTCACCCCTCCACTTT.

This chain connects TRBV25-1 to TRBJ1-1; 7 bases agree with TRBD1. The V gene's germline CDR1 is MGHDK and CDR2 SYGVNS. The CDR3 is 13 residues long. Trimming cost V 6 bases and J 4 bases; bases outside gene matches: 5. In nucleotides, the CDR3 is TGTGCCAGCAGACTGGCAGGGGGCACTGAAGCTTTCTTT. This sequence encodes CASRLAGGTEAFF.

This clone turned up a few times. The CDR3 loop is CASTRGGQVRYEQYF. As DNA, the CDR3 is TGTGCCAGCACGAGGGGGGGACAGGTGCGTTACGAGCAGTACTTC. The chain uses TRBV12-5 and TRBJ2-7; weak D call: TRBD1 (8 bases). Per the germline V gene, CDR1 is LGHNT and CDR2 is FRNRAP. This CDR3 has 15 residues.

J is TRBJ2-5 and V is TRBV5-1; D possibly corresponds to TRBD2 (5 bases). The CDR3 is 15 amino acids. V was trimmed by 0 bases and J by 4 bases, leaving 13 bases between them. Germline CDR1 SGHRS, CDR2 YFSETQ. The chain's CDR3 is CASSLGVTGLETQYF. The CDR3 DNA follows: TGCGCCAGCAGCTTGGGGGTAACGGGGTTAGAGACCCAGTACTTC.

The chain has TRBV30 and TRBJ2-3; 7 nucleotides agree with TRBD2. Germline CDR1 is GTSNPN and CDR2 is SVGIG (reference sequence). The V and J ends lost 2 bases and 0 bases, in that order; junction bases with no gene match: 5. The CDR3 sequence is 15 residues long. The CDR3 loop reads CAWSRTSPSTDTQYF. Here the CDR3 DNA reads TGTGCCTGGAGTAGGACTAGTCCTAGCACAGATACGCAGTATTTT.

This clone was observed a few times. The chain carries TRBV11-3 and TRBJ1-1, with 7 bases aligning to TRBD1. V shed 4 bases, J shed 5 bases, and the junction held 10 bases outside the gene matches. The germline gives CDR1 SGHNT, CDR2 YENEEA. The CDR3 length is 15 residues. The chain's CDR3 is CASSWNRGEETEAFF. DNA of the CDR3: TGTGCCAGCAGCTGGAACAGGGGTGAGGAGACTGAAGCTTTCTTT. Supplemented by reference TRBV11-3 and TRBJ1-1, the full variable domain reads EAGVVQSPRYKIIEKKQPVAFWCNPISGHNTLYWYLQNLGQGPELLIRYENEEAVDDSQLPKDRFSAERLKGVDSTLKIQPAELGDSAVYLCASSWNRGEETEAFFGQGTRLTVV.

The table lists this clone with a few counts. The J gene is TRBJ1-1, the V gene TRBV19; D gene ambiguous. Trimming removed 1 base at V and 3 bases at J, with 6 bases between. The CDR3 has 13 amino acids. Germline V gene sequence: CDR1 LNHDA, CDR2 SQIVND (reference sequence). CDR3: CASSIGQDTEAFF. CDR3 nucleotides: TGTGCCAGTAGTATAGGCCAAGACACTGAAGCTTTCTTT. The whole variable domain, remainder taken from reference TRBV19 and TRBJ1-1, is DGGITQSPKYLFRKEGQNVTLSCEQNLNHDAMYWYRQDPGQGLRLIYYSQIVNDFQKGDIAEGYSVSREKKESFPLTVTSAQKNPTAFYLCASSIGQDTEAFFGQGTRLTVV.

J is TRBJ1-1 and V is TRBV30; TRBD1 is a possible D gene (5 bases). The germline CDR1 and CDR2 sequences are GTSNPN and SVGIG (reference sequence). V was clipped by 3 bases and J by 4 bases, with 12 bases between them. This CDR3 spans 13 amino acids. The CDR3 here is CAWSTRVGTEAFF. DNA of the CDR3: TGTGCCTGGAGCACCAGGGTTGGCACTGAAGCTTTCTTT.

The chain couples TRBV6-8 to TRBJ1-6, with 7 bases matching TRBD1. The CDR3 loop spans 16 amino acids. Germline V gene data show CDR1 as MNHGY and CDR2 as SAAAGT. Losses at the gene ends were 0 bases for V and 9 bases for J; bases not matched to a gene: 8. DNA for the CDR3: TGTGCCAGCAGTTACTCGCAGGGGGGCAAGAGTTCACCCCTCCACTTT. Its protein is CASSYSQGGKSSPLHF.

This clone was counted a few times. V is TRBV10-3 and J is TRBJ1-1; the D is unclear. This CDR3 comprises 13 residues. Trimming left V 0 bases short and J 8 bases short, with 10 bases between. Looked up from germline, CDR1 is ENHRY and CDR2 is SYGVKD. The CDR3 protein is CAISESVAQEAFF. In DNA, the CDR3 is TGTGCCATCAGTGAGTCCGTGGCACAGGAAGCTTTCTTT.